A selection of T cell receptor beta chains follows, all from one sample in a study of blood T cell repertoires in COVID-19. Using immunoSEQ multiplex PCR, the repertoire was profiled, and TCRdb retains in-frame clones only, with some absent. The repertoire holds under 60,000 clones, approximately 83% seen once, with approximately 10% in the top ten. The specimen was peripheral blood. These receptors originate from a human donor in a cohort sampled during active COVID-19. Each CDR3 is given with its conserved first and last residue. A D gene is named only where the DNA matches it firmly. For some rows the clone size is stated as once, few or many, or as a class when expanded; others skip it.

j_gene: TRBJ2-3; v_gene: TRBV5-1; abundance: NA; d_gene: TRBD1; CDR3nt: TGCGCCAGCAGCTTAGGACAGGGACTCACAGATACGCAGTATTTT; CDR3aa: CASSLGQGLTDTQYF
j_gene: TRBJ2-7; v_gene: TRBV28; abundance: once; d_gene: TRBD1; CDR3nt: TGTGCCAGCAGTTTTCAGGGGGCGGCTTCCTACGAGCAGTACTTC; CDR3aa: CASSFQGAASYEQYF
j_gene: TRBJ1-4; v_gene: TRBV7-9; abundance: NA; d_gene: TRBD1; CDR3nt: TGTGCCAGCAGCTTACTCTCAGGGGGCGTCTCGATTGAAAAACTGTTTTTT; CDR3aa: CASSLLSGGVSIEKLFF
j_gene: TRBJ1-2; v_gene: TRBV2; abundance: once; d_gene: TRBD1; CDR3nt: TGTGCCAGCAGTGAAGGCGGGACAGGGGGCGTCTATGGCTACACCTTC; CDR3aa: CASSEGGTGGVYGYTF
j_gene: TRBJ2-7; v_gene: TRBV20-1; abundance: NA; d_gene: TRBD1; CDR3nt: TGCAGTGCTAGTGCCCTCCGGGACAGGTTCTCCTACGAGCAGTACTTC; CDR3aa: CSASALRDRFSYEQYF
j_gene: TRBJ1-1; v_gene: TRBV3-1/TRBV3-2; abundance: once; d_gene: NA; CDR3nt: TGTGCCAGCAGCCGATCGGAGGGGACTGAAGCTTTCTTT; CDR3aa: CASSRSEGTEAFF
j_gene: TRBJ2-5; v_gene: TRBV28; abundance: NA; d_gene: TRBD1; CDR3nt: TGTGCCAGCACCGTCGAGGGACAGCTACGGGGGACCCAGTACTTC; CDR3aa: CASTVEGQLRGTQYF
j_gene: TRBJ1-1; v_gene: TRBV30; abundance: few; d_gene: TRBD1; CDR3nt: TGTGCCTGGAGTCCCCCAGGGGGCAGGATGAACACTGAAGCTTTCTTT; CDR3aa: CAWSPPGGRMNTEAFF
j_gene: TRBJ1-4; v_gene: TRBV6-5; abundance: NA; d_gene: NA; CDR3nt: TGTGCCAGCAGTTACGGGGGGGCAGTAAGTGAAAAACTGTTTTTT; CDR3aa: CASSYGGAVSEKLFF
j_gene: TRBJ1-2; v_gene: TRBV28; abundance: NA; d_gene: NA; CDR3nt: TGTGCCAGCATCCCGGCCGGGTTCAACTATGGCTACACCTTC; CDR3aa: CASIPAGFNYGYTF
j_gene: TRBJ1-1; v_gene: TRBV28; abundance: NA; d_gene: TRBD1; CDR3nt: TGTGCCAGCAGTTTATGGGGGACAGGGGATGAAGCTTTCTTT; CDR3aa: CASSLWGTGDEAFF
j_gene: TRBJ1-6; v_gene: TRBV28; abundance: NA; d_gene: TRBD1; CDR3nt: TGTGCCAGCAGTCATTTAGGGACAGGAGGGAATTCACCCCTCCACTTT; CDR3aa: CASSHLGTGGNSPLHF
j_gene: TRBJ1-5; v_gene: TRBV28; abundance: NA; d_gene: TRBD1; CDR3nt: TGTGCCAGCAGCACAGGGGGGGGGATTTATAGCAATCAGCCCCAGCATTTT; CDR3aa: CASSTGGGIYSNQPQHF
j_gene: TRBJ2-1; v_gene: TRBV3-1/TRBV3-2; abundance: once; d_gene: TRBD2; CDR3nt: TGTGCCAGCAGAGCTTTGGGGGCGGGAGGAGTTGAGCAGTTCTTC; CDR3aa: CASRALGAGGVEQFF
j_gene: TRBJ1-1; v_gene: TRBV10-3; abundance: NA; d_gene: NA; CDR3nt: TGTGCCATCAGGCCCGGACTGGGGGGCACTGAAGCTTTCTTT; CDR3aa: CAIRPGLGGTEAFF
j_gene: TRBJ1-3; v_gene: TRBV15; abundance: NA; d_gene: NA; CDR3nt: TGTGCCACCAGCCACCAAAGGGGGGGTTCGGCTGGAAACACCATATATTTT; CDR3aa: CATSHQRGGSAGNTIYF
j_gene: TRBJ2-7; v_gene: TRBV19; abundance: NA; d_gene: NA; CDR3nt: TGTGCCAGTAGTATAGATTTTGGGCACATAGACTACGAGCAGTACTTC; CDR3aa: CASSIDFGHIDYEQYF
j_gene: TRBJ2-7; v_gene: TRBV5-4; abundance: NA; d_gene: TRBD2; CDR3nt: TGTGCCAGCAGCACCCTAGCGGGAGGGCCATACGAGCAGTACTTC; CDR3aa: CASSTLAGGPYEQYF
j_gene: TRBJ2-3; v_gene: TRBV5-1; abundance: NA; d_gene: NA; CDR3nt: TGCGCCAGCAGCTTGGGCAGTTTTAGCACAGATACGCAGTATTTT; CDR3aa: CASSLGSFSTDTQYF
j_gene: TRBJ2-7; v_gene: TRBV15; abundance: NA; d_gene: TRBD1; CDR3nt: TGTGCCACCAGCAGGACAGGGGCCCACGAGCAGTACTTC; CDR3aa: CATSRTGAHEQYF
j_gene: TRBJ2-1; v_gene: TRBV21-1; abundance: few; d_gene: NA; CDR3nt: TGTGCCAGCAGCAAAGGGGTTAGCGGGAAGTCCCCCTACAATGAGCAGTTCTTC; CDR3aa: CASSKGVSGKSPYNEQFF
j_gene: TRBJ2-1; v_gene: TRBV2; abundance: NA; d_gene: NA; CDR3nt: TGTGCCAGCAGTGGTGGGAGTGCTAGGGTGGTTCGGTACAATGAGCAGTTCTTC; CDR3aa: CASSGGSARVVRYNEQFF
j_gene: TRBJ2-3; v_gene: TRBV5-1; abundance: NA; d_gene: TRBD1; CDR3nt: TGCGCCAGCAGCTTGGGGGCAGGGGGAAGGGATACGCAGTATTTT; CDR3aa: CASSLGAGGRDTQYF
j_gene: TRBJ2-5; v_gene: TRBV18; abundance: once; d_gene: TRBD2; CDR3nt: TGTGCCAGCTCACCACGGACTAGCGGGAGGGGAGAGACCCAGTACTTC; CDR3aa: CASSPRTSGRGETQYF
j_gene: TRBJ1-1; v_gene: TRBV5-1; abundance: NA; d_gene: NA; CDR3nt: TGCGCCAGCAGCTTGGGCGTAGGAGGGACTGAAGCTTTCTTT; CDR3aa: CASSLGVGGTEAFF
j_gene: TRBJ2-7; v_gene: TRBV2; abundance: NA; d_gene: NA; CDR3nt: TGTGCCAGCGGGGAGCAGGGGCCCTACGAGCAGTACTTC; CDR3aa: CASGEQGPYEQYF
j_gene: TRBJ2-5; v_gene: TRBV19; abundance: NA; d_gene: TRBD2; CDR3nt: TGTGCCAGTAGTACGGGGACTAGCGGTCACGAGACCCAGTACTTC; CDR3aa: CASSTGTSGHETQYF
j_gene: TRBJ2-7; v_gene: TRBV18; abundance: NA; d_gene: NA; CDR3nt: TGTGCCAGCTCCCCGGGGGTTTTCTACGAGCAGTACTTC; CDR3aa: CASSPGVFYEQYF
j_gene: TRBJ1-2; v_gene: TRBV28; abundance: NA; d_gene: NA; CDR3nt: TGTGCCAGCAGTCTCCTACAGGGTCGATCGGGCTACACCTTC; CDR3aa: CASSLLQGRSGYTF
j_gene: TRBJ2-7; v_gene: TRBV4-1; abundance: NA; d_gene: NA; CDR3nt: TGCGCCAGCAGCCAAGACGTTTCACCGGGGGTATCCTACGAGCAGTACTTC; CDR3aa: CASSQDVSPGVSYEQYF
j_gene: TRBJ2-2; v_gene: TRBV29-1; abundance: NA; d_gene: TRBD1; CDR3nt: TGCAGCTCAAGATCGGGGACAGGGGGAACCGGGGAGCTGTTTTTT; CDR3aa: CSSRSGTGGTGELFF
j_gene: TRBJ2-7; v_gene: TRBV20-1; abundance: NA; d_gene: NA; CDR3nt: TGCAGTGCTAGGAGGCTAGCCGAGCAGTACTTC; CDR3aa: CSARRLAEQYF
j_gene: TRBJ2-5; v_gene: TRBV5-1; abundance: NA; d_gene: NA; CDR3nt: TGCGCCAGCAGCACGGGACTCCAAGAGACCCAGTACTTC; CDR3aa: CASSTGLQETQYF
j_gene: TRBJ1-2; v_gene: TRBV7-9; abundance: NA; d_gene: TRBD1; CDR3nt: TGTGCCAGCAGCTTAGAGACAGGGAATAACTATGGCTACACCTTC; CDR3aa: CASSLETGNNYGYTF
j_gene: TRBJ2-3; v_gene: TRBV11-3; abundance: few; d_gene: TRBD2; CDR3nt: TGTGCCAGCAGCTTACGTCTAGCGGGAGGATTGGATACGCAGTATTTT; CDR3aa: CASSLRLAGGLDTQYF
j_gene: TRBJ2-1; v_gene: TRBV7-2; abundance: NA; d_gene: TRBD1; CDR3nt: TGTGCCAGCAGCTACAGACAGGGGCTACCTTCTACCTACAATGAGCAGTTCTTC; CDR3aa: CASSYRQGLPSTYNEQFF
j_gene: TRBJ2-2; v_gene: TRBV5-4; abundance: NA; d_gene: TRBD1; CDR3nt: TGTGCCAGCAGCTTGCAAACGGGACAGGGTCACACCGGGGAGCTGTTTTTT; CDR3aa: CASSLQTGQGHTGELFF
j_gene: TRBJ1-5; v_gene: TRBV21-1; abundance: NA; d_gene: NA; CDR3nt: TGTGCCAGCAGCTACAGACAGGGACATCAGCCCCAGCATTTT; CDR3aa: CASSYRQGHQPQHF
j_gene: TRBJ2-1; v_gene: TRBV28; abundance: NA; d_gene: NA; CDR3nt: TGTGCCAGCACGTGGTTTCCAGCCTACAATGAGCAGTTCTTC; CDR3aa: CASTWFPAYNEQFF
j_gene: TRBJ1-5; v_gene: TRBV19; abundance: NA; d_gene: NA; CDR3nt: TGTGCCAGTAGTATCGGACAGAGTAGCAATCAGCCCCAGCATTTT; CDR3aa: CASSIGQSSNQPQHF
j_gene: TRBJ2-3; v_gene: TRBV2; abundance: NA; d_gene: NA; CDR3nt: TGTGCCAGCAGTGAAGGGAGGAGGTTAGATACGCAGTATTTT; CDR3aa: CASSEGRRLDTQYF
j_gene: TRBJ1-1; v_gene: TRBV5-1; abundance: NA; d_gene: NA; CDR3nt: TGCGCCAGCAGCTTGGATGTAGGGGACACTGAAGCTTTCTTT; CDR3aa: CASSLDVGDTEAFF
j_gene: TRBJ1-2; v_gene: TRBV28; abundance: NA; d_gene: TRBD1; CDR3nt: TGTGCCAGCAGCCAGACAGGGGGGTATGGCTACACCTTC; CDR3aa: CASSQTGGYGYTF
j_gene: TRBJ2-7; v_gene: TRBV5-5; abundance: NA; d_gene: NA; CDR3nt: TGTGCCAGCACCCTCGGACTACCCTACGAGCAGTACTTC; CDR3aa: CASTLGLPYEQYF
j_gene: TRBJ1-1; v_gene: TRBV6-1; abundance: NA; d_gene: NA; CDR3nt: TGTGCCAGCAGTGAAGGTTGGCAGATCCAAGCTTTCTTT; CDR3aa: CASSEGWQIQAFF
j_gene: TRBJ2-1; v_gene: TRBV18; abundance: NA; d_gene: NA; CDR3nt: TGTGCCAGCTCATTCCCTACCGGAGTTCATGAGCAGTTCTTC; CDR3aa: CASSFPTGVHEQFF
j_gene: TRBJ2-5; v_gene: TRBV27; abundance: once; d_gene: NA; CDR3nt: TGTGCCAGCAGTTCTGGGGCGTTAGTAGAGACCCAGTACTTC; CDR3aa: CASSSGALVETQYF
j_gene: TRBJ2-1; v_gene: TRBV28; abundance: few; d_gene: TRBD2; CDR3nt: TGTGCCAGCCGCGGGACTAGCGGCTACAATGAGCAGTTCTTC; CDR3aa: CASRGTSGYNEQFF
j_gene: TRBJ2-7; v_gene: TRBV4-1; abundance: NA; d_gene: NA; CDR3nt: TGCGCCAGCAGCCAAGTCGTGATTCAGCGGGCCTTCTTTGAGCAGTACTTC; CDR3aa: CASSQVVIQRAFFEQYF
j_gene: TRBJ1-2; v_gene: TRBV5-1; abundance: once; d_gene: TRBD1; CDR3nt: TGCGCCAGCAGCTTAGGGGACAGGGGGAACTATGGCTACACCTTC; CDR3aa: CASSLGDRGNYGYTF
j_gene: TRBJ2-3; v_gene: TRBV10-3; abundance: NA; d_gene: NA; CDR3nt: TGTGCCATCAGTCAGACTAGTAGAAAAGGAGATACGCAGTATTTT; CDR3aa: CAISQTSRKGDTQYF
j_gene: TRBJ1-1; v_gene: TRBV6-5; abundance: NA; d_gene: NA; CDR3nt: TGTGCCAGCAGAAGACAGCTGAACACTGAAGCTTTCTTT; CDR3aa: CASRRQLNTEAFF